Following are 16 T cell receptor beta chains from one sample sequenced in a study of CD4+ T cells in melanoma. Libraries were prepared by immunoSEQ multiplex PCR; TCRdb keeps only in-frame clonotypes and omits some of them. The profile shows about 140,000 clones, around 90% of them singletons. The receptors derive from a human donor with melanoma.

This chain connects TRBV19 to TRBJ2-1; D is possibly TRBD1 (5 bases). The CDR3 is made up of 15 amino acids. Trimming removed 1 base at V and 2 bases at J, with 9 bases between. Germline V CDR1 and CDR2: LNHDA, SQIVND (reference sequence). CDR3 protein: CASSIGYRTYNEQFF. For the CDR3, the DNA is TGTGCCAGTAGTATAGGGTACAGGACCTACAATGAGCAGTTCTTC. Filled out from reference TRBV19 and TRBJ2-1, the complete variable domain reads DGGITQSPKYLFRKEGQNVTLSCEQNLNHDAMYWYRQDPGQGLRLIYYSQIVNDFQKGDIAEGYSVSREKKESFPLTVTSAQKNPTAFYLCASSIGYRTYNEQFFGPGTRLTVL.

The genes are TRBV20-1 and TRBJ2-7; no reliable D call. V shed 0 bases and J shed 6 bases, with 6 bases lying between them. CDR3 length: 11 amino acids. Germline assignment: CDR1 DFQATT and CDR2 SNEGSKA (reference sequence). CDR3 DNA: TGCAGTGCTAGAGATAGATTCGAGCAGTACTTC. As protein: CSARDRFEQYF.

This rearrangement joins TRBV5-1 to TRBJ1-3, with D possibly matching TRBD1 (5 bases). Per germline, CDR1 SGHRS and CDR2 YFSETQ. V dropped 1 base and J dropped 4 bases, with 6 bases sitting between them. The CDR3 is 13 amino acids. CDR3 sequence (DNA): TGCGCCAGCAGCTTGCCAGGGGGAAACACCATATATTTT. It yields the protein CASSLPGGNTIYF.

This chain uses TRBV7-8 with TRBJ1-1; no reliable D call. The V end lost 4 bases, the J end lost 4 bases, and 7 bases lay between the germline ends. This CDR3 spans 12 amino acids. Germline CDR1 SGHVS, CDR2 FQNEAQ. The CDR3 nucleotides are TGTGCCAGCAGCTATGCCGGCACTGAAGCTTTCTTT. Protein product: CASSYAGTEAFF.

This clone was seen a single time. This chain joins TRBV19 and TRBJ1-1; D might be TRBD1 (5 bases). V lost 2 bases and J 0 bases, leaving 10 bases between the germline ends. CDR3 length: 15 residues. The germline gives CDR1 LNHDA, CDR2 SQIVND (reference sequence). Here the CDR3 reads CASSIPRGMNTEAFF. Here the CDR3 DNA reads TGTGCCAGTAGTATACCGAGGGGCATGAACACTGAAGCTTTCTTT.

The chain couples TRBV10-1 to TRBJ2-2, with D possibly TRBD2 on 6 matching bases. The germline V gene encodes CDR1 WNHNN and CDR2 SYGVQD (reference sequence). The CDR3 is 14 amino acids. The V gene lost 3 bases and the J gene lost 5 bases, with 10 bases spanning the gap. The CDR3 reads CASSEGGVTGELFF. Written as DNA, the CDR3 is TGCGCCAGCAGTGAAGGAGGGGTTACCGGGGAGCTGTTTTTT.

The chain combines TRBV6-1 with TRBJ2-1, with TRBD1 matching 7 bases. Germline V gene sequence: CDR1 MNHNS, CDR2 SASEGT. V was pared by 2 bases and J by 3 bases, with 4 bases of the junction left unmatched. This CDR3 spans 15 amino acids. This CDR3 reads CASSEHRGYYNEQFF. The CDR3 nucleotides are TGTGCCAGCAGTGAACACAGGGGCTACTACAATGAGCAGTTCTTC.

Concerning this clone: Sequence at one end of the junction differs from germline and may be a read error. The chain is built from TRBV28 and TRBJ2-3; D gene ambiguous. The CDR3 runs to 13 residues. From germline, CDR1 is MDHEN and CDR2 SYDVKM. For the CDR3, the DNA is TGTGCCAGCAGGGGGTTTAGCACAGATGCGCAGTATTTT. It specifies CASRGFSTDAQYF.

This sequence joins TRBV4-1 and TRBJ2-3; 11 bases map to TRBD2. The CDR3 extends over 18 amino acids. J was trimmed by 1 base and V by 4 bases; bases with no gene match: 10. The V gene's germline CDR1 is MGHRA and CDR2 YSYEKL. The CDR3 nucleotides are TGCGCCAGCAGCCGCCTCTCTAGCGGGGGGTGGGGCACAGATACGCAGTATTTT. It yields the protein CASSRLSSGGWGTDTQYF.

This clone was seen once. This chain joins TRBV2 and TRBJ2-3; perhaps TRBD1 as D (6 bases). Germline CDR1 reads SNHLY; CDR2 reads FYNNEI. Deletions cut 10 bases from V and 0 bases from J, with 20 bases between. The CDR3 has 16 amino acids. The CDR3 DNA follows: TGTGCCATACCTCCGGGACAAAGTTTTAGCACAGATACGCAGTATTTT. Protein: CAIPPGQSFSTDTQYF. Using reference TRBV2 and TRBJ2-3 for the parts outside the CDR3, the full variable domain is EPEVTQTPSHQVTQMGQEVILRCVPISNHLYFYWYRQILGQKVEFLVSFYNNEISEKSEIFDDQFSVERPDGSNFTLKIRSTKLEDSAMYFCAIPPGQSFSTDTQYFGPGTRLTVL.

The chain carries TRBV29-1 and TRBJ2-4; 11 positions match TRBD1. V dropped 6 bases and J dropped 2; count of bases not matched to a gene: 15. The CDR3 is 18 residues long. Germline CDR1 SQVTM, CDR2 ANQGSEA. The CDR3 nucleotides are TGCAGCGTGGCGGACCGGGACAGGGGGTCCGCTTCCAAAAACATTCAGTACTTC. Protein product: CSVADRDRGSASKNIQYF.

The J gene is TRBJ1-1, the V gene TRBV27; no reliable D call. Germline loops: CDR1 MNHEY, CDR2 SMNVEV (reference sequence). Trimming took off 4 bases at V and 3 bases at J, with 21 bases between the two ends. This CDR3 has 17 residues. The CDR3 protein is CASSWRPRSPIDTEAFF. In nucleotides, the CDR3 is TGTGCCAGCAGTTGGAGGCCTCGGTCTCCCATTGACACTGAAGCTTTCTTT.

The gene calls are TRBV4-1 and TRBJ2-5; D not certain. Germline V gene sequence: CDR1 MGHRA, CDR2 YSYEKL. CDR3 length: 14 amino acids. V was pared by 1 base and J by 5 bases, with 11 bases between. The CDR3 is CASSQGLQGETQYF. Here the CDR3 DNA reads TGCGCCAGCAGCCAAGGATTACAAGGCGAGACCCAGTACTTC.

The chain combines TRBV9 with TRBJ2-5; 9 bases match TRBD1. There are 15 residues in the CDR3. The junction had 12 bases not matched to a gene; V was cut back by 3 bases and J by 9 bases. Germline lookup yields CDR1 SGDLS and CDR2 YYNGEE. The CDR3 DNA follows: TGTGCCAGCAGCGCGGGGACAGGGAAAGAGAGGGCCCAGTACTTC. Its translation: CASSAGTGKERAQYF.

The rearrangement links TRBV11-2 to TRBJ2-7, with 11 positions matching TRBD2. CDR1 and CDR2 (germline): SGHAT, FQNNGV. The CDR3 length is 15 residues. V lost 5 bases and J lost 5; bases outside the gene matches: 8. The CDR3 here is CASSRSGGAGDEQYF. CDR3 DNA: TGTGCCAGCAGCCGTAGCGGGGGGGCCGGGGACGAGCAGTACTTC.

V usage is TRBV30 and J usage is TRBJ2-5; no clear D. The length of the CDR3 is 15 residues. The germline V and J ends were trimmed by 4 bases and 4 bases, with 19 bases remaining between them. Germline lookup yields CDR1 GTSNPN and CDR2 SVGIG (reference sequence). The CDR3 is CAWIRTLVSSETQYF. CDR3 nucleotide sequence: TGTGCCTGGATAAGGACGTTAGTTTCTTCAGAGACCCAGTACTTC.